Each of the 30 T cell receptor beta chains below was sequenced from the same sample in a study of cytomegalovirus exposure and HLA in healthy donors. Repertoires were generated with immunoSEQ multiplex PCR, while TCRdb's copy carries only in-frame clones and drops some. This table holds 180,000 or so clones, approximately 86% found once. Sequenced material: PBMCs. These receptors all stem from a man aged 25 to 45 in good health and CMV-seropositive.

The DNA of the CDR3 is TGTGCCAGCAGCGAGGGGGACAGGGAAATTCAGCCCCAGCATTTT. This encodes CASSEGDREIQPQHF. V and J are TRBV6-4 and TRBJ1-5; 9 bases are shared with TRBD1. The germline CDR1 and CDR2 sequences are MRHNA and SNTAGT. V lost 6 bases and J lost 6; bases outside the gene matches: 9. The CDR3 is 15 residues long.

This chain joins TRBV9 and TRBJ2-3; 7 bases are shared with TRBD1. V was pared by 4 bases and J by 5 bases, with 7 bases of the junction left unmatched. Germline V CDR1 and CDR2: SGDLS, YYNGEE. The CDR3 is 14 residues long. Written as DNA, the CDR3 is TGTGCCAGCAGCCTAGGGGGCTGGAGAGATACGCAGTATTTT. Its protein product is CASSLGGWRDTQYF.

The rearrangement uses TRBV11-3 and TRBJ2-7; 10 bases are a match to TRBD2. Per the germline V gene, CDR1 is SGHNT and CDR2 is YENEEA. The V and J ends lost 2 bases and 6 bases, in that order; junction bases with no gene match: 16. The CDR3 extends over 18 amino acids. CDR3 in DNA: TGTGCCAGCAGCTTAATGAGCGGGGGGGCTCTCGGCTTCTCCGAGCAGTACTTC. Its protein is CASSLMSGGALGFSEQYF. Supplemented by reference TRBV11-3 and TRBJ2-7, the full variable domain reads EAGVVQSPRYKIIEKKQPVAFWCNPISGHNTLYWYLQNLGQGPELLIRYENEEAVDDSQLPKDRFSAERLKGVDSTLKIQPAELGDSAVYLCASSLMSGGALGFSEQYFGPGTRLTVT.

This clone showed up just once. The chain employs TRBV9 and TRBJ1-1; D is undetermined. This CDR3 region has 13 residues. Germline V gene data show CDR1 as SGDLS and CDR2 as YYNGEE. The V end lost 4 bases, the J end lost 7 bases, and 14 bases lay between the germline ends. The CDR3 sequence is CASSRSGQLEAFF. As DNA, the CDR3 is TGTGCCAGCAGCCGTAGTGGGCAGCTTGAAGCTTTCTTT.

This clone was seen more than once but under ten times. The chain employs TRBV19 and TRBJ1-6; possible D gene TRBD1, 6 bases. The CDR3 length is 13 residues. V lost 3 bases, J lost 9 bases, and 9 bases lay in between. Germline V gives CDR1 LNHDA, CDR2 SQIVND (reference sequence). CDR3 amino acids: CASSIGTSSPLHF. In DNA form, the CDR3 reads TGTGCCAGTAGTATTGGGACAAGTTCACCCCTCCACTTT.

The V call is TRBV6-1, the J call TRBJ2-7; 7 bases match TRBD2. The ends lost 0 bases at V and 5 bases at J; junction bases unmatched: 7. The CDR3 runs 15 residues. The germline gives CDR1 MNHNS, CDR2 SASEGT. CDR3 DNA: TGTGCCAGCAGTGAAGCGCTGGCGGGGGTGCACGAGCAGTACTTC. Translation gives CASSEALAGVHEQYF.

Only a few counts were recorded for this clone. The chain combines TRBV7-7 with TRBJ1-2, with no clear D. The germline V gene has CDR1 SSHAT and CDR2 FNYEAQ (reference sequence). The CDR3 runs to 12 residues. V gave up 5 bases and J gave up 7 bases, with 11 bases separating them. The CDR3 DNA is TGTGCCAGCAGCCCCTTGACAAGTGGCTACACCTTC. This sequence encodes CASSPLTSGYTF.

The chain employs TRBV5-4 and TRBJ1-2; 9 nucleotides agree with TRBD1. CDR1 SGHNT and CDR2 YYREEE come from the germline V gene (reference sequence). CDR3 length: 15 residues. Trimming took 2 bases from V and 5 from J; bases not matched to a gene: 7. CDR3: CASSFGTGNRYGYTF. The CDR3 DNA follows: TGTGCCAGCAGCTTCGGGACAGGGAATCGATATGGCTACACCTTC. Full variable domain (remainder filled in from reference TRBV5-4 and TRBJ1-2): ETGVTQSPTHLIKTRGQQVTLRCSSQSGHNTVSWYQQALGQGPQFIFQYYREEENGRGNFPPRFSGLQFPNYSSELNVNALELDDSALYLCASSFGTGNRYGYTFGSGTRLTVV.

The chain couples TRBV5-1 to TRBJ2-7; 8 positions agree with TRBD1. This CDR3 spans 12 amino acids. With V trimmed by 6 bases and J by 6 bases, 5 bases remained unmatched. Per the germline V gene, CDR1 is SGHRS and CDR2 is YFSETQ. DNA for the CDR3: TGCGCCAGCAAGCGGACAGGGTTCGAGCAGTACTTC. Translating it yields CASKRTGFEQYF.

The J gene is TRBJ2-5, the V gene TRBV27; TRBD2 matches at 12 bases. The CDR3 consists of 18 residues. The V gene end was trimmed by 1 base and the J gene end by 7 bases; junction bases not matched to a gene: 13. Germline V gene data show CDR1 as MNHEY and CDR2 as SMNVEV (reference sequence). CDR3 bases: TGTGCCAGCAGTTTATACCCCGCTAGCGGGGGGGCGAAGGCGACCCAGTACTTC. Residues: CASSLYPASGGAKATQYF.

This clone was counted many times. Written as DNA, the CDR3 is TGTGCCAGCAGTGACTCGACTAGCGGGGGGGCAGATACGCAGTATTTT. This gives the protein CASSDSTSGGADTQYF. The chain links TRBV6-4 to TRBJ2-3; 14 bases align to TRBD2. The ends lost 0 bases at V and 4 bases at J; junction bases unmatched: 0. The CDR3 has 16 amino acids. The germline gives CDR1 MRHNA, CDR2 SNTAGT.

The rearrangement uses TRBV5-4 and TRBJ1-2; D is uncertain. The CDR3 loop spans 11 amino acids. Per germline, CDR1 SGHNT and CDR2 YYREEE (reference sequence). V shed 7 bases and J shed 6 bases, with 10 bases lying between them. Here the CDR3 reads CASLSGDGYTF. The CDR3 DNA reads TGTGCCAGCTTATCCGGGGATGGCTACACCTTC.

The gene calls are TRBV11-2 and TRBJ1-1; D ambiguous. Germline CDR1 and CDR2: SGHAT and FQNNGV. This CDR3 comprises 15 residues. The germline V and J ends were trimmed by 5 bases and 1 base, with 14 bases remaining between them. The CDR3 sequence is CASSLPVNRNTEAFF. In DNA, the CDR3 is TGTGCCAGCAGCCTTCCGGTCAACAGGAACACTGAAGCTTTCTTT.

The chain links TRBV11-2 to TRBJ2-2; 8 nucleotides agree with TRBD1. J was trimmed by 4 bases and V by 3 bases; bases with no gene match: 7. The germline V gene encodes CDR1 SGHAT and CDR2 FQNNGV. The CDR3 totals 16 residues. As DNA, the CDR3 is TGTGCCAGCAGCTTGACAGGGGCTTTGGGCACCGGGGAGCTGTTTTTT. It is translated as CASSLTGALGTGELFF.

The chain combines TRBV7-2 with TRBJ1-5, with 7 positions matching TRBD1. This CDR3 comprises 15 residues. In germline, CDR1 is SGHTA, CDR2 FQGNSA. V lost 4 bases to trimming and J lost 6 bases; unmatched junction nucleotides: 9. CDR3 in amino acids: CASSSDREISQPQHF. Written as DNA, the CDR3 is TGTGCCAGCAGCTCCGACAGGGAAATAAGTCAGCCCCAGCATTTT. The full variable domain, in which reference TRBV7-2 and TRBJ1-5 provide the parts outside the CDR3, is GAGVSQSPSNKVTEKGKDVELRCDPISGHTALYWYRQSLGQGLEFLIYFQGNSAPDKSGLPSDRFSAERTGGSVSTLTIQRTQQEDSAVYLCASSSDREISQPQHFGDGTRLSIL.

V and J are TRBV5-6 and TRBJ1-1; D is unclear. CDR3 length equals 14 residues. Germline values: CDR1 SGHDT, CDR2 YYEEEE. The V end lost 4 bases, the J end lost 3 bases, and 13 bases lay between the germline ends. CDR3 protein: CASSPAGSYTEAFF. The CDR3 coding sequence is TGTGCCAGCAGCCCCGCTGGGAGTTACACTGAAGCTTTCTTT.

The V gene is TRBV5-6, the J gene TRBJ2-6, with 11 bases lining up with TRBD1. Germline V gene sequence: CDR1 SGHDT, CDR2 YYEEEE. The CDR3 totals 18 residues. With 3 bases clipped from V and 1 base from J, the junction kept 6 bases outside the gene matches. The CDR3 DNA follows: TGTGCCAGCAGCTGGCGCGGGACAGGGGGGTCTGGGGCCAACGTCCTGACTTTC. The encoded protein is CASSWRGTGGSGANVLTF.

The rearrangement links TRBV18 to TRBJ2-7, with 8 bases matching TRBD2. CDR1 and CDR2 (germline): KGHSH, LQKENI. Trimming took 2 bases from V and 4 from J; bases not matched to a gene: 13. The CDR3 is 17 residues long. This CDR3 is CASSPRLIAGTLYEQYF. DNA of the CDR3: TGTGCCAGCTCACCAAGGCTTATAGCGGGGACATTATACGAGCAGTACTTC.

This clone was detected a few times. This chain connects TRBV7-2 to TRBJ2-7; D call uncertain. CDR1 SGHTA and CDR2 FQGNSA come from the germline V gene. This CDR3 spans 14 amino acids. Trimming cost V 3 bases and J 6 bases, with 15 bases left between them. The CDR3 reads CASSLLGAGREQYF. The CDR3 DNA sequence: TGTGCCAGCAGCTTGCTAGGAGCAGGACGCGAGCAGTACTTC.

V usage is TRBV11-2 and J usage is TRBJ2-7; 10 nucleotides agree with TRBD1. Trimming took 3 bases from V and 0 from J; bases not matched to a gene: 2. The CDR3 length is 15 residues. In germline, CDR1 is SGHAT, CDR2 FQNNGV. The CDR3 DNA is TGTGCCAGCAGCTTGGGACAGGGGAGCTCCTACGAGCAGTACTTC. Its protein is CASSLGQGSSYEQYF.

The chain uses TRBV5-1 and TRBJ2-3; TRBD1 aligns across 10 bases. CDR1 is SGHRS and CDR2 is YFSETQ in the germline V gene. With V trimmed by 4 bases and J by 2 bases, 7 bases remained unmatched. This CDR3 is 16 amino acids long. The CDR3 DNA is TGCGCCAGCAGCCGGGCCGGGACAGGGGACACAGATACGCAGTATTTT. This translates into CASSRAGTGDTDTQYF.

This rearrangement joins TRBV9 to TRBJ1-3; 8 nucleotides match TRBD1. The length of the CDR3 is 17 residues. Trimming cost V 3 bases and J 4 bases; bases outside gene matches: 12. CDR1 and CDR2 (germline): SGDLS, YYNGEE. CDR3 nucleotides: TGTGCCAGCAGCGCGGGACAGGCTGAACCGGGCGGAAACACCATATATTTT. Translating gives CASSAGQAEPGGNTIYF.

The CDR3 region is CASSLGQLSEAFF. The DNA of the CDR3 is TGTGCCAGCAGCTTGGGGCAGCTCTCTGAAGCTTTCTTT. The chain combines TRBV5-6 with TRBJ1-1; D unresolved. V was cut by 0 bases and J by 6 bases, with 9 bases left in between. This CDR3 has 13 residues. The germline V gene encodes CDR1 SGHDT and CDR2 YYEEEE.

As for this clone: A clone one base away is much larger, so this may be a read error. The rearrangement uses TRBV7-3 and TRBJ2-1; D gene ambiguous. V dropped 2 bases and J dropped 7 bases, with 6 bases sitting between them. CDR1 is SGHTA, CDR2 FQGTGA, per germline. The length of the CDR3 is 12 residues. The CDR3 sequence: CASSLVGNEQFF. CDR3 DNA: TGTGCCAGCAGCTTAGTCGGGAATGAGCAGTTCTTC.

On this clone: In the same sample, other DNA sequences code for this CDR3. The V and J genes are TRBV9 and TRBJ2-7; 7 nucleotides agree with TRBD1. Germline CDR1 reads SGDLS; CDR2 reads YYNGEE. With 3 bases clipped from V and 1 base from J, the junction kept 1 base outside the gene matches. CDR3 size: 13 residues. This CDR3 is CASSGDSSYEQYF. DNA of the CDR3: TGTGCCAGCAGCGGGGACAGTTCCTACGAGCAGTACTTC. Full variable domain (missing parts from reference TRBV9 and TRBJ2-7): DSGVTQTPKHLITATGQRVTLRCSPRSGDLSVYWYQQSLDQGLQFLIQYYNGEERAKGNILERFSAQQFPDLHSELNLSSLELGDSALYFCASSGDSSYEQYFGPGTRLTVT.

Here the CDR3 DNA reads TGTGCCAGCAGCTCCCCGAGTCCCTCTGGAAACACCATATATTTT. Translating gives CASSSPSPSGNTIYF. The V and J genes are TRBV7-6 and TRBJ1-3; D is unclear. V was trimmed by 4 bases and J by 0 bases, leaving 10 bases between them. Germline CDR1 reads SGHVS; CDR2 reads FNYEAQ. The CDR3 has 15 residues.

The rearrangement links TRBV9 to TRBJ1-1, with a tentative D call TRBD1 (5 bases). Trimming removed 0 bases from V and 0 bases from J, with 6 bases in between. The germline V gene encodes CDR1 SGDLS and CDR2 YYNGEE. The CDR3 totals 14 residues. The DNA for the CDR3 is TGTGCCAGCAGCGTAGAGACAGTGAACACTGAAGCTTTCTTT. This sequence encodes CASSVETVNTEAFF.

The chain carries TRBV7-2 and TRBJ2-7; 13 nucleotides line up with TRBD2. The CDR3 runs 17 residues. J was trimmed by 4 bases and V by 5 bases; bases with no gene match: 11. Germline V gene sequence: CDR1 SGHTA, CDR2 FQGNSA. CDR3 protein: CASSHKTGTSGAYEQYF. CDR3 nucleotide sequence: TGTGCCAGCAGCCATAAAACCGGGACTAGCGGGGCTTACGAGCAGTACTTC.

For the CDR3, the DNA is TGTGCCAGCAGTTACGGTGGGAGTCGGGCCTATGGCTACACCTTC. This translates into CASSYGGSRAYGYTF. The chain is built from TRBV6-5 and TRBJ1-2, with unresolved D. The V and J ends lost 2 bases and 4 bases respectively, with 14 bases between them. The CDR3 runs 15 residues. Germline-derived CDR1 and CDR2 are MNHEY and SVGAGI.

V usage is TRBV4-2 and J usage is TRBJ2-5; TRBD2 matches 14 bases. The J segment lost 1 base and the V segment lost 6 bases, leaving 7 bases of the junction unmatched. CDR1 is LGHNA, CDR2 YNFKEQ, per germline. CDR3 length: 17 amino acids. The CDR3 sequence: CASRSGLAGALQETQYF. The CDR3 DNA reads as TGTGCCAGCAGATCGGGACTAGCGGGAGCTCTCCAAGAGACCCAGTACTTC.